The 29 T cell receptor beta chains below come from one sample, sequenced in a study of T cells expressing NK-cell markers. TCRdb re-analyzed the 5' RACE reads; it lists each CDR3 protein once, without DNA. Here the sample table reports 150,000 to 200,000 distinct CDR3 sequences. Sequenced input: blood T cells: a sorted CD56 or NKG2C T cell subset, CD4+ or CD8+ T cells, or bulk PBMC T cells (not recorded which). The source is a woman aged 18-69 years in good health.

The gene calls are TRBV2 and TRBJ2-3; lacking DNA, the TRBD2 call made by TCRdb goes unchecked. Per the germline V gene, CDR1 is SNHLY and CDR2 is FYNNEI. The CDR3 extends over 15 amino acids. This CDR3 reads CASTRTSGRGDTQYF.

The CDR3 is CASSPPTSGGTDTQYF. The chain combines TRBV18 with TRBJ2-3; TCRdb proposes TRBD2, but this gene call is untestable without DNA. Germline assignment: CDR1 KGHSH and CDR2 LQKENI. This CDR3 has 16 residues.

This chain links TRBV10-3 with TRBJ2-1; lacking DNA, the TRBD2 call made by TCRdb goes unchecked. There are 16 residues in the CDR3. In germline, CDR1 is ENHRY, CDR2 SYGVKD. CDR3 amino acids: CAISAREALAYNEQFF.

The chain combines TRBV12-3 or TRBV12-4 with TRBJ2-2; the D call from TCRdb, TRBD1, cannot be confirmed without DNA. The CDR3 totals 14 residues. The CDR3 spells CASSNTGGGGELFF.

The chain joins TRBV12-3 or TRBV12-4 to TRBJ1-5. The CDR3 contains 18 residues. The CDR3 loop is CASSFVEGSRYSNQPQHF.

V is TRBV5-1 and J is TRBJ2-1; the D call of TRBD2 rests on TCRdb alone, since no DNA is present to check it. This CDR3 is built from 18 residues. Looked up from germline, CDR1 is SGHRS and CDR2 is YFSETQ. The CDR3 reads CASSRGEPGLAGANEQFF.

This chain links TRBV29-1 with TRBJ2-2; absent DNA, TCRdb's TRBD1 call cannot be checked. This CDR3 spans 13 amino acids. Germline V gene sequence: CDR1 SQVTM, CDR2 ANQGSEA. The CDR3 sequence is CSVEDWGAGELFF.

The genes are TRBV5-1 and TRBJ2-2; TCRdb's D call, TRBD2, is unchecked because there is no DNA. This CDR3 is built from 15 residues. CDR1 and CDR2 (germline): SGHRS, YFSETQ. CDR3 sequence: CASSLAGDRTGELFF.

The rearrangement joins TRBV6-1 to TRBJ1-3; TCRdb names TRBD1, which stays unverified in the absence of DNA. The V gene's germline CDR1 is MNHNS and CDR2 SASEGT. This CDR3 is 16 amino acids long. The CDR3 sequence is CASSRPQGMRGNTIYF.

The chain joins TRBV20-1 to TRBJ2-5; with no DNA, the TCRdb D assignment of TRBD2 cannot be verified. Germline V gene sequence: CDR1 DFQATT, CDR2 SNEGSKA (reference sequence). The CDR3 totals 17 residues. The CDR3 loop is CSASTGTRVFGEETQYF.

V and J are TRBV27 and TRBJ2-5; TCRdb names TRBD2, which stays unverified in the absence of DNA. The germline V gene has CDR1 MNHEY and CDR2 SMNVEV (reference sequence). There are 14 residues in the CDR3. CDR3 sequence: CASSLLAGRETQYF.

The chain employs TRBV3-1 and TRBJ2-7; TCRdb returns TRBD2, unconfirmable since there is no DNA. The germline V gene encodes CDR1 LGHDT and CDR2 YNNKEL (reference sequence). The CDR3 is 16 residues long. CDR3 residues: CASSQERLAGPYEQYF.

The chain is built from TRBV7-6 and TRBJ1-4; TCRdb names TRBD1, which stays unverified in the absence of DNA. CDR3 size: 14 residues. Germline CDR1 SGHVS, CDR2 FNYEAQ. This CDR3 is CASSLSRVDEKLFF.

This sequence joins TRBV5-6 and TRBJ1-4. Germline V CDR1 and CDR2: SGHDT, YYEEEE. This CDR3 has 15 amino acids. CDR3 region: CASSRGPYSNEKLFF. Supplemented by reference TRBV5-6 and TRBJ1-4, the full variable domain reads DAGVTQSPTHLIKTRGQQVTLRCSPKSGHDTVSWYQQALGQGPQFIFQYYEEEERQRGNFPDRFSGHQFPNYSSELNVNALLLGDSALYLCASSRGPYSNEKLFFGSGTQLSVL.

V gene TRBV7-3 combines with J gene TRBJ2-3; TCRdb reports TRBD1, a call that lacks DNA to check it against. The CDR3 has 15 residues. The germline V gene encodes CDR1 SGHTA and CDR2 FQGTGA. The chain's CDR3 is CASSENQGSTDTQYF.

The chain joins TRBV7-9 to TRBJ2-5; TCRdb names TRBD1, which stays unverified in the absence of DNA. Germline V gene lookup returns CDR1 SEHNR and CDR2 FQNEAQ (reference sequence). The CDR3 sequence is 16 residues long. CDR3 region: CASSFGSRDYQETQYF.

This chain joins TRBV7-8 and TRBJ2-6; TCRdb designates TRBD1, a call that cannot be tested without DNA. From germline, CDR1 is SGHVS and CDR2 FQNEAQ. The CDR3 extends over 17 amino acids. CDR3 amino acids: CASSLEGSRSGANVLTF.

The genes are TRBV19 and TRBJ2-5. Germline V CDR1 and CDR2: LNHDA, SQIVND (reference sequence). The CDR3 has 16 residues. The CDR3 sequence is CASSIGSWVATETQYF.

The V call is TRBV29-1, the J call TRBJ1-2; TCRdb lists TRBD1, though no DNA is available to test this call. The CDR3 has 12 amino acids. Germline V lookup: CDR1 SQVTM, CDR2 ANQGSEA. This CDR3 is CSVEDQGRGYTF.

The chain combines TRBV5-1 with TRBJ1-2; TCRdb names TRBD1, which stays unverified in the absence of DNA. The CDR3 is 15 residues long. CDR1 is SGHRS and CDR2 is YFSETQ in the germline V gene. The CDR3 loop is CASSAGQGAPGGYTF.

The rearrangement links TRBV12-3 or TRBV12-4 to TRBJ1-1. CDR3 length: 13 residues. The CDR3 loop is CASSHPTRTEAFF.

This chain connects TRBV7-9 to TRBJ1-5; TCRdb indicates TRBD1, and absent DNA this call remains unverified. Germline CDR1 is SEHNR and CDR2 is FQNEAQ (reference sequence). This CDR3 has 15 residues. The chain's CDR3 is CASSLGGRGSGPQHF.

This chain uses TRBV20-1 with TRBJ2-1. In germline, CDR1 is DFQATT, CDR2 SNEGSKA (reference sequence). The CDR3 runs 14 residues. The CDR3 loop is CSASVPSGANEQFF.

CDR3: CASSQDSYLVNTEAFF. This sequence joins TRBV14 and TRBJ1-1. The CDR3 has 16 amino acids. Germline V gene sequence: CDR1 SGHDN, CDR2 FVKESK.

The gene calls are TRBV11-2 and TRBJ1-2; TCRdb selects TRBD1, and the lack of DNA leaves this call unchecked. The CDR3 sequence is 16 residues long. From germline, CDR1 is SGHAT and CDR2 FQNNGV. CDR3 residues: CASSLVRGSRPYGHTF.

The V call is TRBV27, the J call TRBJ2-7; the TRBD1 assignment by TCRdb is unverifiable without DNA. The CDR3 contains 13 residues. Germline V gene data show CDR1 as MNHEY and CDR2 as SMNVEV (reference sequence). The chain's CDR3 is CASRGQGAFEQYF.

The gene calls are TRBV5-1 and TRBJ2-6; there is no DNA to check the TCRdb D call of TRBD1. CDR1 SGHRS and CDR2 YFSETQ come from the germline V gene. The CDR3 is 17 amino acids. The CDR3 loop is CASNTGTGPSGANVLTF.

The V call is TRBV15, the J call TRBJ2-1. This CDR3 has 16 amino acids. The germline CDR1 and CDR2 sequences are LNHNV and YYDKDF (reference sequence). The CDR3 sequence is CATSRDPATLGNEQFF.

The chain is built from TRBV11-2 and TRBJ2-3. Looked up from germline, CDR1 is SGHAT and CDR2 is FQNNGV. The CDR3 loop spans 11 amino acids. This chain's CDR3 is CASRSRDTQYF.